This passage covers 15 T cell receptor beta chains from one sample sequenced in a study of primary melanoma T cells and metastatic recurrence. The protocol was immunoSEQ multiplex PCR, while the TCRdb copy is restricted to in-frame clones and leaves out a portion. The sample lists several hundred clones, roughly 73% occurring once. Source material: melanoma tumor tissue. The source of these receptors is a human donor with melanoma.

The CDR3 DNA is TGTGCCAGCTCCCCTGAGGTTCCTGGAACTAATGAAAAACTGTTTTTT. It is translated as CASSPEVPGTNEKLFF. The rearrangement uses TRBV18 and TRBJ1-4; D is uncertain. Germline CDR1 is KGHSH and CDR2 is LQKENI. The V gene lost 6 bases and the J gene lost 1 base, with 15 bases spanning the gap. The CDR3 is 16 amino acids.

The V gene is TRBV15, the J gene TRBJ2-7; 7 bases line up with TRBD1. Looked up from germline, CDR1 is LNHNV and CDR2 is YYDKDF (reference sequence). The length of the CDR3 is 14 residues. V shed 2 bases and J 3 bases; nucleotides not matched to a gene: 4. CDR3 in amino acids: CATSRSRGNYEQYF. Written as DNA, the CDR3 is TGTGCCACCAGCAGATCCAGGGGGAACTACGAGCAGTACTTC. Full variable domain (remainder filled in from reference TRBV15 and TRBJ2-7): DAMVIQNPRYQVTQFGKPVTLSCSQTLNHNVMYWYQQKSSQAPKLLFHYYDKDFNNEADTPDNFQSRRPNTSFCFLDIRSPGLGDTAMYLCATSRSRGNYEQYFGPGTRLTVT.

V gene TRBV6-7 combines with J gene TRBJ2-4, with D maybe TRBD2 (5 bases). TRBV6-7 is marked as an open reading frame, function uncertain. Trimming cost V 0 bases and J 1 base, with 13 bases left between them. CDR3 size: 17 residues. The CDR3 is CASSYSGQTGAKNIQYF. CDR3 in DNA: TGTGCCAGCAGTTACTCGGGCCAGACGGGGGCCAAAAACATTCAGTACTTC.

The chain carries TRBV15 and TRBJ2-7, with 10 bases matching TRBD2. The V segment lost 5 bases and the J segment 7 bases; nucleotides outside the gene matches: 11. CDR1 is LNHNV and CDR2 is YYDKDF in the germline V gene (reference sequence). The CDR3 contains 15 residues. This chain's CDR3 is CATSGALAGGGEQYF. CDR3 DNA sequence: TGTGCCACCAGCGGAGCCTTAGCGGGAGGAGGTGAGCAGTACTTC.

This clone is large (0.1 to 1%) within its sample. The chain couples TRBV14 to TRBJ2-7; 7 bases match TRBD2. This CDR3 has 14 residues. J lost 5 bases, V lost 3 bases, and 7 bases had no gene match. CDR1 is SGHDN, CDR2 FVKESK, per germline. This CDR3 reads CASSHPSGGNEQYF. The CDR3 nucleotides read TGTGCCAGCAGCCACCCCTCGGGGGGAAACGAGCAGTACTTC. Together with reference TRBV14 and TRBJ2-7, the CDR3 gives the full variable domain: EAGVTQFPSHSVIEKGQTVTLRCDPISGHDNLYWYRRVMGKEIKFLLHFVKESKQDESGMPNNRFLAERTGGTYSTLKVQPAELEDSGVYFCASSHPSGGNEQYFGPGTRLTVT.

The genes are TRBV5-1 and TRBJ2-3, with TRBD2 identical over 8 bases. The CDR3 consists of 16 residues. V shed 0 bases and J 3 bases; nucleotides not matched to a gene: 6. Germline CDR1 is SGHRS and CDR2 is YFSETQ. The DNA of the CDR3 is TGCGCCAGCAGCTTGGCGGGGGGGCGCAGAACAGATACGCAGTATTTT. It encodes CASSLAGGRRTDTQYF.

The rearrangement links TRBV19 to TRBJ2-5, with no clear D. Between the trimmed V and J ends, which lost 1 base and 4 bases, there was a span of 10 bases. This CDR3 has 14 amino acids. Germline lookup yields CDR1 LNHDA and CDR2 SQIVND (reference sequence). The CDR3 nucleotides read TGTGCCAGTAGTATAGGGTCATCCCCAGAGACCCAGTACTTC. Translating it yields CASSIGSSPETQYF. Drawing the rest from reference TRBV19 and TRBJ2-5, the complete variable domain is DGGITQSPKYLFRKEGQNVTLSCEQNLNHDAMYWYRQDPGQGLRLIYYSQIVNDFQKGDIAEGYSVSREKKESFPLTVTSAQKNPTAFYLCASSIGSSPETQYFGPGTRLLVL.

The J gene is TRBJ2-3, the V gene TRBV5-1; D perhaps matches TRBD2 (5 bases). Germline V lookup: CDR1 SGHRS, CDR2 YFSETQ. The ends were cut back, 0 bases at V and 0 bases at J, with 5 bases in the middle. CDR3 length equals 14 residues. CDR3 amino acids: CASSLGESTDTQYF. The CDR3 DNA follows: TGCGCCAGCAGCTTGGGGGAGAGCACAGATACGCAGTATTTT.

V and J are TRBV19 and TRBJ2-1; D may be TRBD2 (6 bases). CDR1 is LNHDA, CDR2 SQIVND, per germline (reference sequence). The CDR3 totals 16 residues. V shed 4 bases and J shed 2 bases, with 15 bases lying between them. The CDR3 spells CASSNAGGSAYNEQFF. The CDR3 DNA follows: TGTGCCAGTAGTAACGCCGGGGGTTCAGCCTACAATGAGCAGTTCTTC.

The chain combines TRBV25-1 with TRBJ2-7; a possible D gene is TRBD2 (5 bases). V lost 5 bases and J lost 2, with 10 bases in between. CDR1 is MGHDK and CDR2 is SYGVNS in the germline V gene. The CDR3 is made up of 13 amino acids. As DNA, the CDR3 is TGTGCCAGCAGTCGGGGTCGGGCCTACGAGCAGTACTTC. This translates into CASSRGRAYEQYF.

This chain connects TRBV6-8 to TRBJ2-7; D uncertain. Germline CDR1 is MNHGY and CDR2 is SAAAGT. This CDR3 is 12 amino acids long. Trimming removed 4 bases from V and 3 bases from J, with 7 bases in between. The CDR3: CASSLSSYEQYF. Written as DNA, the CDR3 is TGTGCCAGCAGTTTATCGAGCTACGAGCAGTACTTC.

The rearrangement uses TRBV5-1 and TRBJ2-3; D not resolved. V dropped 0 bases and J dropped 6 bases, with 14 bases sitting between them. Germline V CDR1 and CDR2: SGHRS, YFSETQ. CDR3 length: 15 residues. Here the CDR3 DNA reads TGCGCCAGCAGCTTGGGCAGGTCTAATGAGGATACGCAGTATTTT. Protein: CASSLGRSNEDTQYF.

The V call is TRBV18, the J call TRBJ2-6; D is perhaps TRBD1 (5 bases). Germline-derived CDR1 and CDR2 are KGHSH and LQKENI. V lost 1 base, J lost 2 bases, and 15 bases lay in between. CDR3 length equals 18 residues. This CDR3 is CASSPHRQGSAGANVLTF. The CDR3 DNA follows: TGTGCCAGCTCACCACATCGGCAGGGATCGGCTGGGGCCAACGTCCTGACTTTC. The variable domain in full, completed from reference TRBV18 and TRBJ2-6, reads NAGVMQNPRHLVRRRGQEARLRCSPMKGHSHVYWYRQLPEEGLKFMVYLQKENIIDESGMPKERFSAEFPKEGPSILRIQQVVRGDSAAYFCASSPHRQGSAGANVLTFGAGSRLTVL.

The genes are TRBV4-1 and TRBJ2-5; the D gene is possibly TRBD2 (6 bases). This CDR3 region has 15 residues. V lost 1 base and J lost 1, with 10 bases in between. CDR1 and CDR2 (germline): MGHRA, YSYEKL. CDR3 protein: CASSQVHSGQETQYF. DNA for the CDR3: TGCGCCAGCAGCCAAGTGCATAGCGGCCAAGAGACCCAGTACTTC.

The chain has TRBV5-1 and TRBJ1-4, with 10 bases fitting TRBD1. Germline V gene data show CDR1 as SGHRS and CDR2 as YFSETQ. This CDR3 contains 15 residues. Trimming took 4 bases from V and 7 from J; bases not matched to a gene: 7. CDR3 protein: CASSVGDRGAEKLFF. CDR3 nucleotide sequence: TGCGCCAGCAGCGTGGGGGACAGGGGCGCTGAAAAACTGTTTTTT.